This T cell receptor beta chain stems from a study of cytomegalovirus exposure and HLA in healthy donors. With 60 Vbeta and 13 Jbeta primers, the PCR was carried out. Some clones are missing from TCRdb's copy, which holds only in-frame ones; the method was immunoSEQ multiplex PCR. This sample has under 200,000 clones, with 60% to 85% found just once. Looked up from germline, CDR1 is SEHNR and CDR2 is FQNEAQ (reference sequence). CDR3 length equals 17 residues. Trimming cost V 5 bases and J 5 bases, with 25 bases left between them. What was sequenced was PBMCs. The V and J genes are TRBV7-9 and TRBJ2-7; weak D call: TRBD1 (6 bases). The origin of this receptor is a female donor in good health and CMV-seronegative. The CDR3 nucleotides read TGTGCCAGCAGCCCAAGCAGGGGAACTGGGCCCGTGAACGAGCAGTACTTC. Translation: CASSPSRGTGPVNEQYF.